Sequencing of this TCR beta chain was carried out in a study of blood T cells in healthy people across ages. Study results and caveats: Underestimates were what the diversity estimates from one million T cells were considered to be. Measured against age, TCR beta diversity per million T cells decreased in a roughly linear manner. Higher diversity and more naive CD4+ cells were features of long-lived donors, compared to aged donors.

A word on this clonotype: Its antigen remains unknown.

The germline gives CDR1 KGHDR, CDR2 SFDVKD. Trimming cost V 5 bases and J 2 bases; bases outside gene matches: 2. The CDR3 is 14 amino acids. The authors ran a second PCR of 7 to 11 cycles using a sample-barcoded 5' primer and a J-beta primer mix. TCRdb itself ran the 5' RACE reads through MiXCR, one entry per CDR3 protein. The sample lists about 970,000 distinct CDR3 sequences, roughly 51% occurring once. Donors each provided about 9.5 milliliters of peripheral blood. The J gene is TRBJ2-3, the V gene TRBV24-1; 8 bases match TRBD1. What was sequenced was blood. The clonotype originates from a woman in her fifties or sixties in good health. The CDR3 reads CATSGQGNTDTQYF. In nucleotides, the CDR3 is TGTGCCACCAGTGGACAGGGGAACACAGATACGCAGTATTTT.